This TCR beta chain derives from a study of vaccination effects on CD4 cells after COVID-19. Background on the study: Early samples were taken at day +14, late at days +241, +227, +161. Study outcomes and limitations: In the late period after vaccination, infection- and vaccine-induced clones contracted markedly.

Libraries were prepared by immunoSEQ multiplex PCR; TCRdb keeps only in-frame clonotypes and omits some of them. This sample yields more than 12,000 clones, of which about 70% are seen a single time; under 30% belongs to the top ten. The CDR3 loop spans 12 amino acids. V lost 3 bases to trimming and J lost 12 bases, with 15 bases between them. Germline CDR1 is SGHAT and CDR2 is FQNNGV. On this clone: The antigen remains undetermined.

Expansion with viral peptide pools was applied to antigen-specific CD4+ T cells by the ViraFEST assay prior to sequencing. Following a roughly eleven-day culture, CD4+ T cells were purified. Infection with SARS-CoV-2 occurred in the person between March and December 2020, and PCR confirmed it. Participants were vaccinated with two doses of either the BNT162b2 or mRNA-1273 vaccine. Supplemented with approximately 10 IU/ml IL-2 and 7.5 to 10 ug/ml peptides, fewer than 2.5 million PBMC per well were kept in culture. IL-2 medium took the place of half the medium on both days 3 and 7. The receptor was derived from a human donor who had a prior SARS-CoV-2 infection. Sample: CD4+ T cells from PBMCs cultured with HCoV-NL63 spike peptides, taken after COVID-19 vaccination. The rearrangement joins TRBV11-2 to TRBJ2-7; the D call may be TRBD1 or TRBD2 (5 bases each). The DNA of the CDR3 is TGTGCCAGCAGCTTGGGACGATTGGGTCGGTACTTC. Its protein product is CASSLGRLGRYF. The variable domain in full, completed from reference TRBV11-2 and TRBJ2-7, reads EAGVAQSPRYKIIEKRQSVAFWCNPISGHATLYWYQQILGQGPKLLIQFQNNGVVDDSQLPKDRFSAERLKGVDSTLKIQPAKLEDSAVYLCASSLGRLGRYFGPGTRLTVT.